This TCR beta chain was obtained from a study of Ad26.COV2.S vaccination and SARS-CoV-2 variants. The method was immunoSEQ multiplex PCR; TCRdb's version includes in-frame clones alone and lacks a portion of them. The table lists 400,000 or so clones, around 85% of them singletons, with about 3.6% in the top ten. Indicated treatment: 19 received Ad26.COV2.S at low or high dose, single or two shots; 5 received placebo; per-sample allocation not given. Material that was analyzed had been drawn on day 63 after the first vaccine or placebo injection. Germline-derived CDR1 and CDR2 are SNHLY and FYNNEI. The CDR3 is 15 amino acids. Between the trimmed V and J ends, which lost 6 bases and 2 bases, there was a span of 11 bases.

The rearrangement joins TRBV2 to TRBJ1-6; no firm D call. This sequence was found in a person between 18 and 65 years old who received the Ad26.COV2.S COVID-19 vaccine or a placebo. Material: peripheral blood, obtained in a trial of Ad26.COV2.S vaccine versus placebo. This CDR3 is CASRVGITYNSPLHF. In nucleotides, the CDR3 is TGTGCCAGCAGGGTTGGAATAACCTATAATTCACCCCTCCACTTT.